Listed here are 2 T cell receptor beta chains from one sample, sequenced in a study of blood T cells in healthy people across ages. Using a J-beta primer mix together with a sample-barcoded 5' primer, a second PCR was run for roughly 6 to 11 cycles. Via MiXCR, TCRdb re-called the 5' RACE reads, giving one row per CDR3 protein. Of approximately 800,000 distinct CDR3 sequences listed, roughly 25% are singletons. The same data also went into a second study, on T cells of mothers and their children.

Input material: blood. The source is a boy younger than 18 in good health.

This clonotype was picked up a small number of times. The chain is built from TRBV4-3 and TRBJ2-3; 8 bases are a match to TRBD2. CDR3 length: 19 amino acids. CDR1 is LGHNA, CDR2 YSLEER, per germline. The junction had 12 bases not matched to a gene; V was cut back by 0 bases and J by 1 base. This CDR3 is CASSQDSVRSRGGTDTQYF. The CDR3 DNA sequence: TGCGCCAGCAGCCAAGATTCTGTCCGATCGCGGGGGGGCACAGATACGCAGTATTTT.

The chain employs TRBV12-5 and TRBJ1-1; 7 nucleotides agree with TRBD1. There are 14 residues in the CDR3. Germline trimming cut 3 bases from V and 8 bases from J; bases unmatched to any gene: 9. Germline values: CDR1 LGHNT, CDR2 FRNRAP. The CDR3 region has the DNA TGTGCTAGTGGTTTTTTCGGAGGGGGCGAGGAAGCTTTCTTT. Amino acids: CASGFFGGGEEAFF.